This T cell receptor (beta chain) was recovered during a study of blood T cell repertoires in COVID-19. Study overall: The cDNA or gDNA used as material had been derived from T cells, B-cell-depleted T cells, or PBMCs.

As to this clone: Because the CDR3's place on the DNA is in doubt, the DNA is left out and the CDR3 is given as listed by TCRdb.

15 amino acids form the CDR3, both terminal residues included. Looked up from germline, CDR1 is SGHAT and CDR2 is FQNNGV. The repertoire was sequenced with immunoSEQ multiplex PCR; TCRdb's copy has only in-frame clones and lacks some. In the table there are 250,000 to 350,000 clones, roughly 89% of which are singletons. The gene calls are TRBV11-2 and TRBJ1-4. The sample taken for sequencing was PBMCs or T cells enriched from blood (not recorded which). The receptor comes from a woman in her fifties or sixties who had been exposed to COVID-19. The CDR3 protein is CASSFGPGRNEKLFF.